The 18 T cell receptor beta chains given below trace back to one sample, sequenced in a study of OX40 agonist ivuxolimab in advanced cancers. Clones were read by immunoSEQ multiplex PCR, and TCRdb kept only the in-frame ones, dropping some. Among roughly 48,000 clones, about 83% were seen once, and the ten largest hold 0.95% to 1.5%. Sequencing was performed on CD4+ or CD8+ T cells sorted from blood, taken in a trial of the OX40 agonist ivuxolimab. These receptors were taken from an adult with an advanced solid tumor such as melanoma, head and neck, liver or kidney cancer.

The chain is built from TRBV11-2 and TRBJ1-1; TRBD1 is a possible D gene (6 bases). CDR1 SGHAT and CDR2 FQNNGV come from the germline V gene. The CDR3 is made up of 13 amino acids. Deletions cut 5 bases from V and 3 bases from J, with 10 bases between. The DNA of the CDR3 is TGTGCCAGCAGCCCTGGACAGTACACTGAAGCTTTCTTT. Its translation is CASSPGQYTEAFF.

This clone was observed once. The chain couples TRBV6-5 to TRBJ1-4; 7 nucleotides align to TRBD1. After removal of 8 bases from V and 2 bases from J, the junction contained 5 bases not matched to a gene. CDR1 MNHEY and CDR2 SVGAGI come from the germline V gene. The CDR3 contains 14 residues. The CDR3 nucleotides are TGTGCCAGCTCGACAGGGCCGACTAATGAAAAACTGTTTTTT. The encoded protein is CASSTGPTNEKLFF.

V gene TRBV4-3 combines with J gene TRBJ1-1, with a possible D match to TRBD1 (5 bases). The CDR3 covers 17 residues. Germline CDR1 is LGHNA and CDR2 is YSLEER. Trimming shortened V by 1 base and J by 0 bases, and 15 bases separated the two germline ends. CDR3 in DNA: TGCGCCAGCAGCCAAGCGGGCAGGGCCAGAATGAACACTGAAGCTTTCTTT. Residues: CASSQAGRARMNTEAFF.

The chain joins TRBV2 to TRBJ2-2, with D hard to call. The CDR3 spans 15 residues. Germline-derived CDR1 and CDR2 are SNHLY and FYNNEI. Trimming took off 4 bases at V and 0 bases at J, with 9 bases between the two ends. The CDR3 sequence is CASSAYTTNTGELFF. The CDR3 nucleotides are TGTGCCAGCAGTGCTTACACCACGAACACCGGGGAGCTGTTTTTT. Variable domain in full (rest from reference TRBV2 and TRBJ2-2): EPEVTQTPSHQVTQMGQEVILRCVPISNHLYFYWYRQILGQKVEFLVSFYNNEISEKSEIFDDQFSVERPDGSNFTLKIRSTKLEDSAMYFCASSAYTTNTGELFFGEGSRLTVL.

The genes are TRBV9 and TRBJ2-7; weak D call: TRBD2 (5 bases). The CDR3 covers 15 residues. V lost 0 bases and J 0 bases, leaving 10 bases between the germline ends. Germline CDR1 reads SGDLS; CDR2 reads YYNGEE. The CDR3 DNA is TGTGCCAGCAGCGTAGTTCCGGGGAGCTCCTACGAGCAGTACTTC. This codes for CASSVVPGSSYEQYF.

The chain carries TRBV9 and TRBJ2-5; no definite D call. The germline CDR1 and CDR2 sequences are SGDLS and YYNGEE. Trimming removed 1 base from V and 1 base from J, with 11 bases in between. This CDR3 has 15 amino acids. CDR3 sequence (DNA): TGTGCCAGCAGCGTACGTCCGCTTACCCAAGAGACCCAGTACTTC. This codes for CASSVRPLTQETQYF.

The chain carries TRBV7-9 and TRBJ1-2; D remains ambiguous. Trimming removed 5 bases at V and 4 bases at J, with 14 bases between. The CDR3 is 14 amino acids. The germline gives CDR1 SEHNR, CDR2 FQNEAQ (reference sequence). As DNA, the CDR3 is TGTGCCAGCAGCCCATCGACGGAGATCTATGGCTACACCTTC. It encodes CASSPSTEIYGYTF.

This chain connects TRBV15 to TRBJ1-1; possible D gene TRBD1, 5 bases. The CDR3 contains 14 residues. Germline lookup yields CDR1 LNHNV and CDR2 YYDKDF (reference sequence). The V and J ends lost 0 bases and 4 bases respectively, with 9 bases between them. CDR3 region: CATSRDGGSTEAFF. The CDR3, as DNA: TGTGCCACCAGCAGAGACGGGGGGAGCACTGAAGCTTTCTTT. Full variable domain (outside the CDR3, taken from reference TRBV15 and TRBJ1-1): DAMVIQNPRYQVTQFGKPVTLSCSQTLNHNVMYWYQQKSSQAPKLLFHYYDKDFNNEADTPDNFQSRRPNTSFCFLDIRSPGLGDTAMYLCATSRDGGSTEAFFGQGTRLTVV.

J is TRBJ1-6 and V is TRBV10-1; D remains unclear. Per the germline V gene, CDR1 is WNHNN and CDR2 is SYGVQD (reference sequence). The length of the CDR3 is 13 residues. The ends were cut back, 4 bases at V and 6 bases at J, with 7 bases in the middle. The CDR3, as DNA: TGCGCCAGCAGTGGTTCTCTTAATTCACCCCTCCACTTT. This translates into CASSGSLNSPLHF.

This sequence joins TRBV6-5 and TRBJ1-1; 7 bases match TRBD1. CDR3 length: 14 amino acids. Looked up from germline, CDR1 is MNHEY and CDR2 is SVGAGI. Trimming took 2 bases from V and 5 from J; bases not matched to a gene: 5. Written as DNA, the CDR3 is TGTGCCAGCAGTTACGCCACAGGGGAAACTGAAGCTTTCTTT. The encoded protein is CASSYATGETEAFF.

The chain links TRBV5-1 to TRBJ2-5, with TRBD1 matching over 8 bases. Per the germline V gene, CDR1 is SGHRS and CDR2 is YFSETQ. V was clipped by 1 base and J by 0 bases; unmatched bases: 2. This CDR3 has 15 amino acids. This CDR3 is CASSLQGAHQETQYF. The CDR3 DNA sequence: TGCGCCAGCAGCTTGCAGGGGGCCCACCAAGAGACCCAGTACTTC. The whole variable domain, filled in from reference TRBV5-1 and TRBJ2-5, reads KAGVTQTPRYLIKTRGQQVTLSCSPISGHRSVSWYQQTPGQGLQFLFEYFSETQRNKGNFPGRFSGRQFSNSRSEMNVSTLELGDSALYLCASSLQGAHQETQYFGPGTRLLVL.

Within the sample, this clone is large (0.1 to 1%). This CDR3 reads CASSKGQHLVEGYTF. As DNA, the CDR3 is TGCGCCAGCAGCAAGGGACAGCACCTGGTCGAAGGCTACACCTTC. The chain carries TRBV5-1 and TRBJ1-2, with 7 positions matching TRBD1. Unmatched junction bases numbered 14, after V lost 4 bases and J lost 8 bases. The germline V gene has CDR1 SGHRS and CDR2 YFSETQ. This CDR3 comprises 15 residues.

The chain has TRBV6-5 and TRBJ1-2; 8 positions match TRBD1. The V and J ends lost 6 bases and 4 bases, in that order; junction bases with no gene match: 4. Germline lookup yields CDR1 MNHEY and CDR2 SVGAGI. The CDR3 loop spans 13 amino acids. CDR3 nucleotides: TGTGCCAGCAGCCAGGGGGCTGGCTATGGCTACACCTTC. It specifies CASSQGAGYGYTF.

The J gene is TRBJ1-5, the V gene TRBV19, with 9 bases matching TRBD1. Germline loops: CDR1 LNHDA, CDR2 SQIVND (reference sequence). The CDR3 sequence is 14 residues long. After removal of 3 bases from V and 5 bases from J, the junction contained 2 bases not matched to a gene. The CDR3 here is CASSIGQGHQPQHF. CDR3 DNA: TGTGCCAGTAGTATCGGACAGGGGCATCAGCCCCAGCATTTT. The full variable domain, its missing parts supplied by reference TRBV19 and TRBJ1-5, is DGGITQSPKYLFRKEGQNVTLSCEQNLNHDAMYWYRQDPGQGLRLIYYSQIVNDFQKGDIAEGYSVSREKKESFPLTVTSAQKNPTAFYLCASSIGQGHQPQHFGDGTRLSIL.

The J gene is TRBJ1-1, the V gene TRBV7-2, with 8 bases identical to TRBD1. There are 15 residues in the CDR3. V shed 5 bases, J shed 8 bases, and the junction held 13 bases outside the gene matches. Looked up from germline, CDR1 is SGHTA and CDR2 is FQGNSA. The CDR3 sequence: CASSGGTGRGREAFF. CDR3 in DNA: TGTGCCAGCAGCGGGGGGACAGGCAGAGGAAGGGAAGCTTTCTTT.

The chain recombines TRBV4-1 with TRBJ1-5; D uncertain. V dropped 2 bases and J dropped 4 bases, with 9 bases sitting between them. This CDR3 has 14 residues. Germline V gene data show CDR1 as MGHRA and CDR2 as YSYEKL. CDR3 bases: TGCGCCAGCAGCCAAATCTCGGGGAATCAGCCCCAGCATTTT. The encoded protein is CASSQISGNQPQHF.

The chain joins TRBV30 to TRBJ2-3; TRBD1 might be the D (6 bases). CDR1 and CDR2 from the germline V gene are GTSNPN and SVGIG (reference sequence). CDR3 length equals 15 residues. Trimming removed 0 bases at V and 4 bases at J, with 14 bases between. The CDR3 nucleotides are TGTGCCTGGAGTGTACCCAGGGGCGGTTCAGATACGCAGTATTTT. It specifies CAWSVPRGGSDTQYF.

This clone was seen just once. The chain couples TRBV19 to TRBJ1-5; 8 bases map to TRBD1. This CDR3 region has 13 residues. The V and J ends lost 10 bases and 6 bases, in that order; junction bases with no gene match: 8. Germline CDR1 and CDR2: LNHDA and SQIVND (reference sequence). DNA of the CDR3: TGTGCCACCGCGGACAGGGCGGTTCAGCCCCAGCATTTT. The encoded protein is CATADRAVQPQHF. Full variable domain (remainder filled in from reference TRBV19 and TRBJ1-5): DGGITQSPKYLFRKEGQNVTLSCEQNLNHDAMYWYRQDPGQGLRLIYYSQIVNDFQKGDIAEGYSVSREKKESFPLTVTSAQKNPTAFYLCATADRAVQPQHFGDGTRLSIL.